These T cell receptor beta chains were read from a single sample in a study of T cell responses to AZD1222 COVID-19 vaccine. Generated by immunoSEQ multiplex PCR, the TCRdb table keeps only in-frame clones and is missing some. The sample contains around 120,000 clones, roughly 87% of which appear only once. The sequences come from peripheral blood, collected on day 0 of AZD1222 vaccination. All receptors derive from an adult in good health. The CDR3 runs from the conserved cysteine through the conserved F or W. A D gene is named only where the DNA matches it firmly. Some rows mark clone size as missing; the rest say once, few, many or name a class of expanded clone.

d_gene	abundance	j_gene	v_gene	CDR3aa	CDR3nt
-	-	TRBJ2-2	TRBV19	CASTFTTGELFF	TGTGCCAGTACCTTCACCACCGGGGAGCTGTTTTTT
TRBD1	once	TRBJ1-5	TRBV4-2	CASSHSGGPAAGNQPQHF	TGTGCCAGCAGCCACTCAGGGGGCCCAGCTGCGGGCAATCAGCCCCAGCATTTT
-	once	TRBJ1-6	TRBV28	CASSFGQAGGNSPLHF	TGTGCCAGCAGTTTTGGGCAGGCCGGGGGGAATTCACCCCTCCACTTT
TRBD1	-	TRBJ1-3	TRBV28	CASSYLAGTAGNTIYF	TGTGCCAGCAGCTACTTGGCCGGGACAGCGGGGAACACCATATATTTT
-	-	TRBJ1-2	TRBV13	CASDVTGHPWYGYTF	TGTGCCAGCGACGTTACCGGGCACCCGTGGTATGGCTACACCTTC
-	-	TRBJ1-1	TRBV5-4	CASSPLLRRGTTEAFF	TGTGCCAGCAGCCCGCTCCTCCGCAGGGGAACCACTGAAGCTTTCTTT
-	-	TRBJ2-7	TRBV7-9	CASSSATVRYEQYF	TGTGCCAGCAGCTCTGCGACAGTTCGGTACGAGCAGTACTTC
-	-	TRBJ2-1	TRBV19	CASSGYRTPVYLYNEQFF	TGTGCCAGTAGTGGCTACCGGACCCCCGTATATCTCTACAATGAGCAGTTCTTC
-	-	TRBJ2-2	TRBV18	CASSPPPTPGELFF	TGTGCCAGCTCACCACCTCCCACGCCCGGGGAGCTGTTTTTT
TRBD2	-	TRBJ2-7	TRBV4-1	CASSQKAGEYEQYF	TGCGCCAGCAGCCAAAAAGCGGGAGAGTACGAGCAGTACTTC
-	-	TRBJ1-1	TRBV29-1	CSVAFRGFLAFF	TGCAGCGTTGCGTTCAGGGGCTTTTTGGCTTTCTTT
-	few	TRBJ1-5	TRBV28	CASSFSRDAQPQHF	TGTGCCAGCAGTTTTAGTAGGGATGCTCAGCCCCAGCATTTT
-	-	TRBJ1-3	TRBV9	CASSVENSAGNTIYF	TGTGCCAGCAGCGTAGAGAACAGCGCGGGAAACACCATATATTTT
TRBD1	-	TRBJ2-7	TRBV9	CASSVGDRGPYEQYF	TGTGCCAGCAGCGTCGGGGACAGGGGGCCCTACGAGCAGTACTTC